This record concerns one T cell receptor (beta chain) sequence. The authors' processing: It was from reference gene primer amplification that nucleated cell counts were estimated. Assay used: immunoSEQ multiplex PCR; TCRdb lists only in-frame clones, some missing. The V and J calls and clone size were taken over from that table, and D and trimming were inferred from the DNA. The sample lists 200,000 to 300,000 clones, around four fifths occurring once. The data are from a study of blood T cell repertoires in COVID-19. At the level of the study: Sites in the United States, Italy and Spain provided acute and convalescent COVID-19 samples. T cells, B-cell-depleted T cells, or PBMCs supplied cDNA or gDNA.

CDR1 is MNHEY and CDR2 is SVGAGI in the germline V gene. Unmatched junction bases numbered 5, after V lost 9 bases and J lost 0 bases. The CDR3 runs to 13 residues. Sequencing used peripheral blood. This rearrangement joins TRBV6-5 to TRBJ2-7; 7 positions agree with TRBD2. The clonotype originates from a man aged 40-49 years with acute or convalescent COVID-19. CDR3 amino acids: CASGREGSYEQYF. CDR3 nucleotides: TGTGCCAGTGGCAGGGAGGGCTCCTACGAGCAGTACTTC.